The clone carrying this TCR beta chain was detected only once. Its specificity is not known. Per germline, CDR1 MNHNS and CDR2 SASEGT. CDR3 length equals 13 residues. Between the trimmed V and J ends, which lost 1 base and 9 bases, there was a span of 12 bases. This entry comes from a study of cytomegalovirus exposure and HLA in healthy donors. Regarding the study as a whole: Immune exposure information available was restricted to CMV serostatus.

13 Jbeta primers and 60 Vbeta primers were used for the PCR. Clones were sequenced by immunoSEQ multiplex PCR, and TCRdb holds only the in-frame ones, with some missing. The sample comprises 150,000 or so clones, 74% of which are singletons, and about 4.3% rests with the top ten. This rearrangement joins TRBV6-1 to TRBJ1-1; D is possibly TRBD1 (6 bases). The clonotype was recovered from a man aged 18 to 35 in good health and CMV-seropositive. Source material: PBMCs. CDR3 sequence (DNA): TGTGCCAGCAGTGAAGGGACAGCCCTAAAAGCTTTCTTT. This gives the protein CASSEGTALKAFF.